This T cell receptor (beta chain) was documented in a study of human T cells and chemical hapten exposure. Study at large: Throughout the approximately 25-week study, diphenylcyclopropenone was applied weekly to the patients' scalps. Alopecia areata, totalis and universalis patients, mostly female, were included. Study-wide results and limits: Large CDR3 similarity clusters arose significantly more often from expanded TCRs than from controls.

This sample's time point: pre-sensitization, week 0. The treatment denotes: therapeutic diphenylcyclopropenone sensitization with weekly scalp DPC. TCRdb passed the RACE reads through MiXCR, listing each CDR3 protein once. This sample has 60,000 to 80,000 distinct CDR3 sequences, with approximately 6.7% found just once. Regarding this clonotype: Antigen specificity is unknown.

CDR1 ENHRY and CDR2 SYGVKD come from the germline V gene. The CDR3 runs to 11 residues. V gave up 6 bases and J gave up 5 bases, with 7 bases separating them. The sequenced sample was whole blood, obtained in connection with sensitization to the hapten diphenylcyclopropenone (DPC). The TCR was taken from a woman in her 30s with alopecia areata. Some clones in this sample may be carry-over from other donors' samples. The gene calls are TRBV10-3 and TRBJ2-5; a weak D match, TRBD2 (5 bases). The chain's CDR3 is CAISEGETQYF. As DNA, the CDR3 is TGTGCCATCAGCGAGGGCGAGACCCAGTACTTC.